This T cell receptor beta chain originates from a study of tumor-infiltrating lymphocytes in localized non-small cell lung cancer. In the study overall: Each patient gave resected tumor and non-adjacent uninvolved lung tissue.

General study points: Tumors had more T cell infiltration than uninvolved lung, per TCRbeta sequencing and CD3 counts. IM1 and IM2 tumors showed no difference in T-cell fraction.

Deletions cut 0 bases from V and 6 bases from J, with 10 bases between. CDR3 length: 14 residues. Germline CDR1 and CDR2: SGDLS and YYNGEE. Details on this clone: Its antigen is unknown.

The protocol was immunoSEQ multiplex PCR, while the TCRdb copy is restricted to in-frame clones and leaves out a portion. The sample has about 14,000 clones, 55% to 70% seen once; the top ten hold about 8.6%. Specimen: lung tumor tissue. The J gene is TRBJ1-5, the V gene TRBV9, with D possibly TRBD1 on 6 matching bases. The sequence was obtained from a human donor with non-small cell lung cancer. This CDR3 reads CASSVGGASQPQHF. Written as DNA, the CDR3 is TGTGCCAGCAGCGTAGGGGGGGCGAGTCAGCCCCAGCATTTT.